The text below deals with one TCR beta chain. This specimen belongs to a study of blood T cell repertoires in COVID-19. Whole-study context: Samples came from the United States, Italy and Spain, spanning acute and convalescent COVID-19.

Germline loops: CDR1 SGHRS, CDR2 YFSETQ. The CDR3 extends over 16 amino acids. The trim removed 4 bases at V and 4 bases at J, leaving 10 bases unmatched. This table comes from immunoSEQ multiplex PCR, and its TCRdb copy is limited to in-frame clones, with some not included. The repertoire holds approximately 240,000 clones, under 95% seen once, with around 2% in the top ten. Cohort 3 recovered donors had two negative PCRs, clearance, or symptom resolution. The chain is built from TRBV5-1 and TRBJ2-1, with 8 bases lining up with TRBD2. Specimen: PBMCs or T cells enriched from blood (not recorded which). This TCR derives from a woman younger than 30 who had recovered from COVID-19. The CDR3 coding sequence is TGCGCCAGCAGCGAAGTCGAACCGGGGGGGTACAATGAGCAGTTCTTC. This encodes CASSEVEPGGYNEQFF. Filled out from reference TRBV5-1 and TRBJ2-1, the complete variable domain reads KAGVTQTPRYLIKTRGQQVTLSCSPISGHRSVSWYQQTPGQGLQFLFEYFSETQRNKGNFPGRFSGRQFSNSRSEMNVSTLELGDSALYLCASSEVEPGGYNEQFFGPGTRLTVL.